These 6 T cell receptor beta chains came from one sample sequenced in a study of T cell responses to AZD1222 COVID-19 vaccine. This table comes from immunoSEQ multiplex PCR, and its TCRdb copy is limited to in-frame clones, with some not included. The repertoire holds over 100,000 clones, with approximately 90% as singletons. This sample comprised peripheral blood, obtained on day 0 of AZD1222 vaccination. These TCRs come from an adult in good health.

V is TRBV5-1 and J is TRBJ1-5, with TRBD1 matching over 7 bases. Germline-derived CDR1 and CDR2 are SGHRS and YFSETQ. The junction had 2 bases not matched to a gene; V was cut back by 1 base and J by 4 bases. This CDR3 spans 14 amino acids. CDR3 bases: TGCGCCAGCAGCTTGACAGGGGAGAATCAGCCCCAGCATTTT. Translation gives CASSLTGENQPQHF.

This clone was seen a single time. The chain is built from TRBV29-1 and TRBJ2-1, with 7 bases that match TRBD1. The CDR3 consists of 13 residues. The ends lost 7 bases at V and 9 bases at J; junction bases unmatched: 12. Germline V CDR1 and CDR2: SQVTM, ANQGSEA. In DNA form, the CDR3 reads TGCAGCGCTTCGACAGGGATGGATGGTGAGCAGTTCTTC. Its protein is CSASTGMDGEQFF.

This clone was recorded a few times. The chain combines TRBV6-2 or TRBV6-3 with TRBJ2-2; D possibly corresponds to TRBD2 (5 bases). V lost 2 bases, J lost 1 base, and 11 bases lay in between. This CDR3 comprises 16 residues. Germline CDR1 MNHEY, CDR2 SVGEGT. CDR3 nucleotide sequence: TGTGCCAGCAGTTACCCACCCGGGGTGAACACCGGGGAGCTGTTTTTT. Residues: CASSYPPGVNTGELFF.

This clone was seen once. In nucleotides, the CDR3 is TGTGCCAGCAGCCCAAATAGCGGGGGTAGAACCGGGGAGCTGTTTTTT. Protein sequence: CASSPNSGGRTGELFF. This chain links TRBV5-4 with TRBJ2-2; 9 positions agree with TRBD2. The CDR3 covers 16 residues. From germline, CDR1 is SGHNT and CDR2 YYREEE (reference sequence). The V gene end was trimmed by 4 bases and the J gene end by 5 bases; junction bases not matched to a gene: 9.

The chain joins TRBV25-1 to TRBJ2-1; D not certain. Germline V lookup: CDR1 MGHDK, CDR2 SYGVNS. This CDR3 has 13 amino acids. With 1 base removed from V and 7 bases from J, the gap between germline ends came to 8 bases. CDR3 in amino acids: CASSEFPRNEQFF. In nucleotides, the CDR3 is TGTGCCAGCAGTGAATTCCCGCGGAATGAGCAGTTCTTC.

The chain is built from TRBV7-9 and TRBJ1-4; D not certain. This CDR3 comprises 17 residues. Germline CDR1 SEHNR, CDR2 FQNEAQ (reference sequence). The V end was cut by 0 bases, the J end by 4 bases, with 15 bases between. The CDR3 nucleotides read TGTGCCAGCAGCTTAGCGAGGCCCAAGTCGGGTAATGAAAAACTGTTTTTT. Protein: CASSLARPKSGNEKLFF.